This T cell receptor (beta chain) appears in the sequencing data of a study of blood T cell repertoires in COVID-19. Study-level information: Whether acute or convalescent, the COVID-19 samples came from the United States, Italy and Spain.

Source study methods: Reference gene primer amplification gave estimated nucleated cell counts. Libraries were prepared by immunoSEQ multiplex PCR; TCRdb keeps only in-frame clonotypes and omits some of them. From that table come the V and J calls and clone size; the DNA was used to work out D and trimming. The sample lists 180,000 or so clones, 80% to 85% occurring once. The sequence was collected from a woman in her 70s with COVID-19, enrolled during active disease. The sample consisted of peripheral blood.

Written as DNA, the CDR3 is TGTGCCAGTAGTATCGCCCAGCGGATAAATGAGCAGTTCTTC. It specifies CASSIAQRINEQFF. The gene calls are TRBV19 and TRBJ2-1; D perhaps matches TRBD2 (5 bases). Trimming left V 3 bases short and J 7 bases short, with 13 bases between. The length of the CDR3 is 14 residues. Per the germline V gene, CDR1 is LNHDA and CDR2 is SQIVND (reference sequence).